The 19 T cell receptor beta chains in this list originate from one sample, sequenced in a study of T cells in Graves' hyperthyroidism and ophthalmopathy. RNA transcripts provided the source from which TCR beta CDR3 regions were amplified. HTBI primers were the set used in a first-round RT-PCR of the TCR CDR3. MiXCR was run by TCRdb on the multiplex PCR reads, yielding one entry per CDR3 protein. In the table there are 560,000 or so distinct CDR3 sequences, about 20% of which are singletons. Sequenced material: blood. The receptors come from a man aged 40-50 years with Graves' ophthalmopathy.

The chain recombines TRBV20-1 with TRBJ1-5, with 10 bases aligning to TRBD1. Looked up from germline, CDR1 is DFQATT and CDR2 is SNEGSKA (reference sequence). The CDR3 runs to 14 residues. J was trimmed by 6 bases and V by 4 bases; bases with no gene match: 6. For the CDR3, the DNA is TGCAGTGCTACCAGGGACAGGGGCGGTCAGCCCCAGCATTTT. Translating gives CSATRDRGGQPQHF.

V gene TRBV28 combines with J gene TRBJ1-2; D is ambiguous. Germline V lookup: CDR1 MDHEN, CDR2 SYDVKM. V was clipped by 5 bases and J by 6 bases, with 13 bases between them. This CDR3 has 13 residues. CDR3 loop: CASSQKFGDGYTF. The CDR3 bases are TGTGCCAGCAGTCAGAAATTTGGCGATGGCTACACCTTC.

J is TRBJ2-7 and V is TRBV6-1; the match to TRBD1 covers 7 bases. CDR3 size: 13 residues. V lost 6 bases to trimming and J lost 3 bases; unmatched junction nucleotides: 5. Germline loops: CDR1 MNHNS, CDR2 SASEGT. The CDR3 nucleotides are TGTGCCAGCAGCAACAGGGGAATCTACGAGCAGTACTTC. It translates to CASSNRGIYEQYF.

This clonotype was seen only a few times. The chain combines TRBV9 with TRBJ2-2; D is possibly TRBD1 (5 bases). Trimming cost V 0 bases and J 6 bases, with 9 bases left between them. Germline V gene lookup returns CDR1 SGDLS and CDR2 YYNGEE. The CDR3 totals 14 residues. CDR3 protein: CASSVARDAGELFF. CDR3 in DNA: TGTGCCAGCAGCGTAGCCAGGGATGCCGGGGAGCTGTTTTTT.

This clonotype was seen at least ten times. This sequence joins TRBV28 and TRBJ1-5, with 8 nucleotides matching TRBD1. V lost 5 bases to trimming and J lost 2 bases; unmatched junction nucleotides: 8. Germline V gene data show CDR1 as MDHEN and CDR2 as SYDVKM. The CDR3 loop spans 16 amino acids. The CDR3 sequence is CASSPTGGKGNQPQHF. Here the CDR3 DNA reads TGTGCCAGCAGTCCCACAGGGGGTAAGGGCAATCAGCCCCAGCATTTT.

This clonotype occurred a few times. The rearrangement uses TRBV27 and TRBJ1-6; tentatively, D is TRBD1 (6 bases). Trimming took off 5 bases at V and 6 bases at J, with 14 bases between the two ends. CDR3 length equals 15 residues. The germline gives CDR1 MNHEY, CDR2 SMNVEV (reference sequence). The CDR3 region has the DNA TGTGCCAGCAGTCTCTTCAGGGGAACTAATTCACCCCTCCACTTT. This codes for CASSLFRGTNSPLHF.

This clonotype was observed at least ten times. The CDR3 DNA sequence: TGTGCCAGCAGTGAACGGCAGGGGGTTCGACCAAAGCCGACCCAGTACTTC. Amino acid sequence: CASSERQGVRPKPTQYF. The J gene is TRBJ2-5, the V gene TRBV2; 7 bases are shared with TRBD1. J gave up 7 bases and V 2 bases, and 16 bases lay outside the gene matches. The CDR3 sequence is 17 residues long. Germline V gives CDR1 SNHLY, CDR2 FYNNEI.

This clonotype was seen a few times. The V gene is TRBV4-1, the J gene TRBJ1-4; no reliable D call. The CDR3 consists of 17 residues. Trimming took 3 bases from V and 0 from J, leaving 14 bases between them. Germline V gives CDR1 MGHRA, CDR2 YSYEKL. CDR3 coding DNA: TGCGCCAGCAGCCAGGAACACGGAGGCTCAACTAATGAAAAACTGTTTTTT. Its translation: CASSQEHGGSTNEKLFF.

This clonotype was observed at least ten times. This chain uses TRBV7-2 with TRBJ2-1, with a possible D match to TRBD2 (6 bases). The V gene's germline CDR1 is SGHTA and CDR2 FQGNSA. Trimming took off 5 bases at V and 10 bases at J, with 15 bases between the two ends. This CDR3 region has 13 residues. CDR3 sequence (DNA): TGTGCCAGCAGCCCAAGGACTAACCTCGAGCAGTTCTTC. It yields the protein CASSPRTNLEQFF. The full variable domain, its missing parts supplied by reference TRBV7-2 and TRBJ2-1, is GAGVSQSPSNKVTEKGKDVELRCDPISGHTALYWYRQSLGQGLEFLIYFQGNSAPDKSGLPSDRFSAERTGGSVSTLTIQRTQQEDSAVYLCASSPRTNLEQFFGPGTRLTVL.

This clonotype came up many times. This sequence joins TRBV12-3 or TRBV12-4 and TRBJ2-3, with 11 bases that match TRBD2. The CDR3 spans 15 residues. The ends lost 6 bases at V and 5 bases at J; junction bases unmatched: 7. The CDR3 DNA reads as TGTGCCAGCAGCACTAGCGGGAGTGGGAAAGATACGCAGTATTTT. Encoded protein: CASSTSGSGKDTQYF.

The V call is TRBV7-9, the J call TRBJ2-2, with D tentatively TRBD1 or TRBD2 (6 bases each). Trimming shortened V by 4 bases and J by 1 base, and 10 bases separated the two germline ends. Germline V gene lookup returns CDR1 SEHNR and CDR2 FQNEAQ (reference sequence). This CDR3 contains 15 residues. CDR3 region: CASSSGALNTGELFF. The CDR3 DNA reads TGTGCCAGCAGCTCGGGGGCCCTGAACACCGGGGAGCTGTTTTTT.

The CDR3 sequence is CSANPRGRGPYNEQFF. The CDR3 nucleotides read TGCAGTGCCAACCCCCGGGGCAGGGGGCCTTACAATGAGCAGTTCTTC. The chain recombines TRBV20-1 with TRBJ2-1; 8 positions match TRBD1. This CDR3 has 16 residues. CDR1 DFQATT and CDR2 SNEGSKA come from the germline V gene (reference sequence). V trimming: 6 bases; J trimming: 4 bases; junction bases outside the gene matches: 14.

CDR3 DNA: TGTGCCAGCAGACACGGACAGACGTACCAAGAGACCCAGTACTTC. Its protein is CASRHGQTYQETQYF. The genes are TRBV11-2 and TRBJ2-5; D might be TRBD1 (6 bases). This CDR3 has 15 amino acids. Trimming stripped 6 bases from V and 0 bases from J, with 14 bases between. Germline V gene sequence: CDR1 SGHAT, CDR2 FQNNGV.

This clonotype was counted only a few times. The chain links TRBV5-1 to TRBJ1-4; TRBD1 might be the D (5 bases). This CDR3 is built from 14 residues. Germline V gene sequence: CDR1 SGHRS, CDR2 YFSETQ. Trimming shortened V by 0 bases and J by 6 bases, and 9 bases separated the two germline ends. The CDR3 coding sequence is TGCGCCAGCAGCTTGGATGGCAGGGATGAAAAACTGTTTTTT. It encodes CASSLDGRDEKLFF.

This clonotype was seen at least ten times. The chain recombines TRBV28 with TRBJ2-3; D may be TRBD1 (5 bases). The CDR3 has 14 residues. Germline lookup yields CDR1 MDHEN and CDR2 SYDVKM. Deletions cut 4 bases from V and 7 bases from J, with 15 bases between. The CDR3 nucleotides are TGTGCCAGCAGTTCTGCGACAGCCCCGAATACGCAGTATTTT. Translation gives CASSSATAPNTQYF.

This rearrangement joins TRBV9 to TRBJ1-5; D might be TRBD1 (5 bases). The V end was cut by 0 bases, the J end by 5 bases, with 12 bases between. CDR3 length equals 15 residues. CDR1 is SGDLS, CDR2 YYNGEE, per germline. The chain's CDR3 is CASSVGGGEHQPQHF. The CDR3, as DNA: TGTGCCAGCAGCGTAGGCGGGGGAGAACATCAGCCCCAGCATTTT.

In its sample, this clonotype was seen many times. This chain links TRBV20-1 with TRBJ2-7; D may correspond to TRBD1 or TRBD2 (5 bases each). Germline V gives CDR1 DFQATT, CDR2 SNEGSKA (reference sequence). The CDR3 is made up of 14 amino acids. V shed 3 bases and J shed 0 bases, with 12 bases lying between them. CDR3 nucleotide sequence: TGCAGTGCTAGTCCGGGACGACTCTCCTACGAGCAGTACTTC. It yields the protein CSASPGRLSYEQYF.

The CDR3 coding sequence is TGTGCCAGCAGCCAAGGGGGAGGGGTGACAACGACCTACGAGCAGTACTTC. Protein: CASSQGGGVTTTYEQYF. This rearrangement joins TRBV28 to TRBJ2-7, with D tentatively TRBD2 (7 bases). Trimming took 6 bases from V and 2 from J, leaving 23 bases between them. Germline loops: CDR1 MDHEN, CDR2 SYDVKM. The CDR3 spans 17 residues.

This clonotype was seen a handful of times. The CDR3 sequence: CASSSRGGQIYEQYF. CDR3 nucleotides: TGTGCCAGCAGTTCCCGAGGGGGACAGATCTACGAGCAGTACTTC. The chain has TRBV7-2 and TRBJ2-7; TRBD1 agrees at 7 bases. Trimming at V came to 6 bases and at J to 3 bases, leaving 11 bases not matched to a gene. Germline-derived CDR1 and CDR2 are SGHTA and FQGNSA. The CDR3 totals 15 residues.